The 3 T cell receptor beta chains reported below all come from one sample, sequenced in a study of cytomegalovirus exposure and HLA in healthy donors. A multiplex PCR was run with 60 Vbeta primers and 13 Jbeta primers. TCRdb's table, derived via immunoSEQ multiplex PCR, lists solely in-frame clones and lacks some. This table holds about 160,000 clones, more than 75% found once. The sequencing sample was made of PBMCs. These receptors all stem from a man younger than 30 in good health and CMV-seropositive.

The CDR3 spells CASRGDLYSYNEQFF. Here the CDR3 DNA reads TGTGCCAGCAGGGGAGATCTCTACTCCTACAATGAGCAGTTCTTC. The chain joins TRBV6-6 to TRBJ2-1, with a tentative D call TRBD2 (5 bases). Germline loops: CDR1 MNHNY, CDR2 SVGAGI (reference sequence). V was trimmed by 6 bases and J by 0 bases, leaving 12 bases between them. The length of the CDR3 is 15 residues.

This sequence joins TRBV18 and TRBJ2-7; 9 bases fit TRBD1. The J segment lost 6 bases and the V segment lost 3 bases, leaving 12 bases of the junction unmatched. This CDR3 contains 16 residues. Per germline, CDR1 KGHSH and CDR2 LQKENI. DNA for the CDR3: TGTGCCAGCTCACCGTACGGGACAGGGATTAAGTCCGAGCAGTACTTC. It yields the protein CASSPYGTGIKSEQYF.

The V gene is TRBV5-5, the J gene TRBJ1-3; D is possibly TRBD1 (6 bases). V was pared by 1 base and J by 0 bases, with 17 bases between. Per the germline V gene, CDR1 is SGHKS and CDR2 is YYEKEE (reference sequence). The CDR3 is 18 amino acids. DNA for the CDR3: TGTGCCAGCAGCTTGACTGGGACACCGCCCGACTCTGGAAACACCATATATTTT. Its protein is CASSLTGTPPDSGNTIYF.